The 21 T cell receptor beta chains listed next were all sequenced from one sample in a study of cytomegalovirus exposure and HLA in healthy donors. Measured with immunoSEQ multiplex PCR; TCRdb has only the in-frame clones, and not every one. The table lists around 65,000 clones, about 92% of them singletons, with about 5.4% in the top ten. Sequencing was performed on PBMCs. All receptors derive from a man younger than 35 in good health and CMV-seropositive.

The DNA for the CDR3 is TGTGCCAGCAGCCTTGGAGGTATGCGCGTTGATACGCAGTATTTT. Protein sequence: CASSLGGMRVDTQYF. The chain recombines TRBV6-1 with TRBJ2-3; tentative D call: TRBD2 (5 bases). Germline lookup yields CDR1 MNHNS and CDR2 SASEGT. Trimming took 6 bases from V and 6 from J, leaving 19 bases between them. This CDR3 contains 15 residues.

This sequence joins TRBV9 and TRBJ2-1; D is possibly TRBD2 (5 bases). The CDR3 totals 17 residues. CDR1 SGDLS and CDR2 YYNGEE come from the germline V gene. V lost 0 bases to trimming and J lost 5 bases, with 18 bases between them. The CDR3 coding sequence is TGTGCCAGCAGCGTAGGTTTTAGGGAGCGGCAGGACAATGAGCAGTTCTTC. Encoded protein: CASSVGFRERQDNEQFF. The entire variable domain, with the rest obtained from reference TRBV9 and TRBJ2-1, is as follows: DSGVTQTPKHLITATGQRVTLRCSPRSGDLSVYWYQQSLDQGLQFLIQYYNGEERAKGNILERFSAQQFPDLHSELNLSSLELGDSALYFCASSVGFRERQDNEQFFGPGTRLTVL.

This clone was picked up one time. The DNA is omitted, as the CDR3 cannot be located on it reliably, and the CDR3 follows TCRdb's listing. This chain connects TRBV28 to TRBJ1-1; the table names TRBD1, a call not compared with the DNA. Germline values: CDR1 MDHEN, CDR2 SYDVKM. The CDR3 numbers 15 amino acids, ends counted. The CDR3: CASSLGMGQGTEAFF.

The genes are TRBV5-1 and TRBJ2-1; TRBD2 matches 9 bases. V gave up 4 bases and J gave up 4 bases; unmatched junction bases: 6. Germline CDR1 and CDR2: SGHRS and YFSETQ. This CDR3 contains 15 residues. Here the CDR3 DNA reads TGCGCCAGCAGCCGACTAGCGGAGACGTACAATGAGCAGTTCTTC. The encoded protein is CASSRLAETYNEQFF. Complete variable domain (other parts from reference TRBV5-1 and TRBJ2-1): KAGVTQTPRYLIKTRGQQVTLSCSPISGHRSVSWYQQTPGQGLQFLFEYFSETQRNKGNFPGRFSGRQFSNSRSEMNVSTLELGDSALYLCASSRLAETYNEQFFGPGTRLTVL.

This chain uses TRBV7-2 with TRBJ1-2; no reliable D call. Germline V gene data show CDR1 as SGHTA and CDR2 as FQGNSA. This CDR3 is built from 14 residues. V was trimmed by 2 bases and J by 0 bases, leaving 7 bases between them. CDR3 region: CASSLSPSNYGYTF. The CDR3 DNA is TGTGCCAGCAGCTTAAGCCCCTCTAACTATGGCTACACCTTC.

The chain joins TRBV7-9 to TRBJ1-2, with a possible D match to TRBD1 (6 bases). Germline V CDR1 and CDR2: SEHNR, FQNEAQ (reference sequence). The germline V and J ends were trimmed by 6 bases and 8 bases, with 13 bases remaining between them. CDR3 length: 12 residues. CDR3 coding DNA: TGTGCCAGCAGTCGTCCTAGGGGGGGCTACACCTTC. Protein product: CASSRPRGGYTF.

The chain joins TRBV7-2 to TRBJ2-7; D is uncertain. This CDR3 region has 15 residues. V was cut by 5 bases and J by 0 bases, with 14 bases left in between. Germline CDR1 SGHTA, CDR2 FQGNSA. The CDR3 loop is CASSPTTLYSYEQYF. The CDR3 DNA sequence: TGTGCCAGCAGCCCAACGACATTGTACTCCTACGAGCAGTACTTC.

The CDR3 spells CASSVGVLGPYNEQFF. The CDR3 nucleotides are TGTGCCAGCAGCGTAGGGGTACTAGGGCCTTACAATGAGCAGTTCTTC. This chain connects TRBV9 to TRBJ2-1; D perhaps matches TRBD2 (5 bases). This CDR3 is 16 amino acids long. Trimming cost V 0 bases and J 4 bases, with 14 bases left between them. The germline CDR1 and CDR2 sequences are SGDLS and YYNGEE.

The chain combines TRBV6-1 with TRBJ1-1; 10 bases match TRBD1. The CDR3 is 14 residues long. CDR1 and CDR2 from the germline V gene are MNHNS and SASEGT. The V and J ends lost 5 bases and 3 bases, in that order; junction bases with no gene match: 3. CDR3 coding DNA: TGTGCCAGCAGTTTGACAGGGGGCTACACTGAAGCTTTCTTT. Amino acid sequence: CASSLTGGYTEAFF.

This chain connects TRBV28 to TRBJ2-7; a possible D gene is TRBD1 (5 bases). Germline V lookup: CDR1 MDHEN, CDR2 SYDVKM. Trimming removed 8 bases from V and 6 bases from J, with 11 bases in between. The CDR3 has 11 amino acids. The CDR3 spells CASLTVGEQYF. Written as DNA, the CDR3 is TGTGCCAGCTTGACAGTAGGCGAGCAGTACTTC.

This clone has more than one count but fewer than ten. This chain joins TRBV2 and TRBJ1-4, with a possible D match to TRBD1 (5 bases). V lost 7 bases, J lost 5 bases, and 11 bases lay in between. The CDR3 has 13 amino acids. CDR1 is SNHLY, CDR2 FYNNEI, per germline. CDR3 coding DNA: TGTGCCAGCAACCCCCAGGGAAATGAAAAACTGTTTTTT. As protein: CASNPQGNEKLFF.

The CDR3, as DNA: TGTGCCAGCAGTGACCCGTCGAGCTCTGGAAACACCATATATTTT. Protein sequence: CASSDPSSSGNTIYF. The genes are TRBV6-1 and TRBJ1-3; D is uncertain. This CDR3 region has 15 residues. The germline gives CDR1 MNHNS, CDR2 SASEGT. Deletions cut 3 bases from V and 0 bases from J, with 9 bases between.

The chain joins TRBV30 to TRBJ1-5; D might be TRBD1 (5 bases). The length of the CDR3 is 15 residues. Germline loops: CDR1 GTSNPN, CDR2 SVGIG (reference sequence). V lost 2 bases and J 3 bases, leaving 14 bases between the germline ends. This CDR3 is CAWSLELGDNQPQHF. CDR3 coding DNA: TGTGCCTGGAGTCTAGAGTTAGGGGACAATCAGCCCCAGCATTTT.

The V call is TRBV5-6, the J call TRBJ2-1; 12 bases line up with TRBD2. The J segment lost 2 bases and the V segment lost 4 bases, leaving 1 base of the junction unmatched. The CDR3 is made up of 15 amino acids. In germline, CDR1 is SGHDT, CDR2 YYEEEE. The CDR3 is CASSRTSGTYNEQFF. The CDR3 coding sequence is TGTGCCAGCAGCCGGACTAGCGGGACCTACAATGAGCAGTTCTTC.

The chain has TRBV28 and TRBJ2-7, with 10 bases aligning to TRBD2. The CDR3 runs 15 residues. Per germline, CDR1 MDHEN and CDR2 SYDVKM. The V segment lost 5 bases and the J segment 2 bases; nucleotides outside the gene matches: 6. The CDR3 spells CASSPGLAVTYEQYF. CDR3 DNA sequence: TGTGCCAGCAGTCCAGGACTAGCGGTCACCTACGAGCAGTACTTC.

The chain carries TRBV6-1 and TRBJ1-4; 8 bases match TRBD1. V was clipped by 4 bases and J by 7 bases; unmatched bases: 11. The CDR3 has 16 amino acids. CDR1 MNHNS and CDR2 SASEGT come from the germline V gene. The CDR3 loop is CASSASQGEGSEKLFF. The CDR3 DNA follows: TGTGCCAGCAGTGCCTCACAGGGGGAGGGTAGTGAAAAACTGTTTTTT.

The V call is TRBV28, the J call TRBJ2-7, with D possibly matching TRBD1 (6 bases). Germline lookup yields CDR1 MDHEN and CDR2 SYDVKM. The V and J ends lost 6 bases and 3 bases respectively, with 15 bases between them. The CDR3 spans 14 residues. The CDR3 DNA reads TGTGCCAGCAGCCTATCGACAGGTGACTACGAGCAGTACTTC. It encodes CASSLSTGDYEQYF.

This chain links TRBV9 with TRBJ2-3; tentatively, D is TRBD2 (5 bases). V was pared by 2 bases and J by 3 bases, with 7 bases between. From germline, CDR1 is SGDLS and CDR2 YYNGEE. The CDR3 runs 13 residues. CDR3 amino acids: CASSVSGTDTQYF. The CDR3 DNA reads as TGTGCCAGCAGCGTTTCGGGGACAGATACGCAGTATTTT. Combining the CDR3 with reference TRBV9 and TRBJ2-3 gives the whole variable domain DSGVTQTPKHLITATGQRVTLRCSPRSGDLSVYWYQQSLDQGLQFLIQYYNGEERAKGNILERFSAQQFPDLHSELNLSSLELGDSALYFCASSVSGTDTQYFGPGTRLTVL.

J is TRBJ1-1 and V is TRBV5-1; D remains unclear. V was trimmed by 6 bases and J by 2 bases, leaving 11 bases between them. The CDR3 loop spans 13 amino acids. The germline V gene has CDR1 SGHRS and CDR2 YFSETQ. CDR3 loop: CASKVAANTEAFF. The CDR3 nucleotides are TGCGCCAGCAAGGTCGCGGCCAACACTGAAGCTTTCTTT.

This chain connects TRBV27 to TRBJ2-7, with 9 bases identical to TRBD2. The CDR3 consists of 18 residues. The germline gives CDR1 MNHEY, CDR2 SMNVEV (reference sequence). V dropped 2 bases and J dropped 3; count of bases not matched to a gene: 14. CDR3 DNA: TGTGCCAGCAGTTTAACCCCTTTGGGCGGGAGGGCCCTCTACGAGCAGTACTTC. Translated, it gives CASSLTPLGGRALYEQYF.

The J gene is TRBJ1-1, the V gene TRBV7-6; the D gene is possibly TRBD1 (5 bases). Germline lookup yields CDR1 SGHVS and CDR2 FNYEAQ. The ends were cut back, 1 base at V and 2 bases at J, with 11 bases in the middle. There are 15 residues in the CDR3. The CDR3 loop is CASSLVQGSNTEAFF. CDR3 sequence (DNA): TGTGCCAGCAGCTTAGTGCAGGGAAGCAACACTGAAGCTTTCTTT.